The 21 T cell receptor beta chains listed next were all sequenced from one sample in a study of control samples from healthy donors and cancer patients. Sequenced by immunoSEQ multiplex PCR; TCRdb stores in-frame clones only, minus some. Here the sample spans some 78,000 clones, about 88% being singletons. The sample was blood. The receptors shown here come from a woman aged 55-70 years in good health.

V and J are TRBV7-7 and TRBJ2-2; TRBD1 matches 7 bases. CDR1 and CDR2 from the germline V gene are SSHAT and FNYEAQ (reference sequence). V lost 2 bases to trimming and J lost 8 bases; unmatched junction nucleotides: 2. This CDR3 has 13 amino acids. The CDR3 sequence is CASSLRQGGELFF. The CDR3, as DNA: TGTGCCAGCAGCTTAAGACAGGGTGGGGAGCTGTTTTTT.

The gene calls are TRBV4-1 and TRBJ1-1; maybe TRBD1 (6 bases). Trimming removed 2 bases from V and 0 bases from J, with 10 bases in between. The CDR3 consists of 15 residues. Germline-derived CDR1 and CDR2 are MGHRA and YSYEKL. In DNA form, the CDR3 reads TGCGCCAGCAGCCAAAGGGACACAATGAACACTGAAGCTTTCTTT. It encodes CASSQRDTMNTEAFF.

The CDR3 is CASSALTGTGNTIYF. DNA of the CDR3: TGTGCCAGCAGCGCGCTGACAGGGACTGGAAACACCATATATTTT. The chain links TRBV6-5 to TRBJ1-3; 7 nucleotides line up with TRBD1. The V gene end was trimmed by 6 bases and the J gene end by 2 bases; junction bases not matched to a gene: 7. Germline CDR1 MNHEY, CDR2 SVGAGI. This CDR3 is 15 amino acids long.

V gene TRBV7-9 combines with J gene TRBJ2-1, with TRBD1 identical over 8 bases. Germline V lookup: CDR1 SEHNR, CDR2 FQNEAQ (reference sequence). V lost 1 base to trimming and J lost 8 bases; unmatched junction nucleotides: 10. This CDR3 has 16 amino acids. The CDR3 sequence: CASSLDKKSGGHEQFF. CDR3 nucleotides: TGTGCCAGCAGCTTAGACAAAAAGTCAGGGGGCCATGAGCAGTTCTTC.

The chain couples TRBV7-9 to TRBJ2-1, with D tentatively TRBD1 (6 bases). Germline CDR1 and CDR2: SEHNR and FQNEAQ (reference sequence). V shed 7 bases and J shed 5 bases, with 15 bases lying between them. The CDR3 consists of 14 residues. The CDR3: CASTERDKDNEQFF. DNA for the CDR3: TGTGCCAGCACCGAACGGGACAAAGACAATGAGCAGTTCTTC.

CDR3 sequence: CASSPDTSGGRLVGYTF. The CDR3 DNA reads TGCGCCAGCAGCCCAGACACGAGCGGGGGGCGCCTTGTTGGCTACACCTTC. The V and J genes are TRBV5-1 and TRBJ1-2, with D tentatively TRBD1 (6 bases). The germline gives CDR1 SGHRS, CDR2 YFSETQ. This CDR3 is built from 17 residues. Trimming pared 4 bases from V and 7 bases from J, leaving 26 bases between.

The gene calls are TRBV5-4 and TRBJ2-7, with D perhaps assigned TRBD1 or TRBD2 (7 bases each). Trimming took off 5 bases at V and 1 base at J, with 16 bases between the two ends. The CDR3 loop spans 15 amino acids. Germline V gives CDR1 SGHNT, CDR2 YYREEE (reference sequence). The CDR3 region is CASSSRQGGSYEQYF. CDR3 in DNA: TGTGCCAGCAGTTCTCGACAGGGAGGGTCCTACGAGCAGTACTTC.

V is TRBV28 and J is TRBJ1-6, with D maybe TRBD1 (6 bases). The CDR3 totals 14 residues. Germline V CDR1 and CDR2: MDHEN, SYDVKM. V shed 6 bases and J shed 4 bases, with 10 bases lying between them. CDR3 nucleotides: TGTGCCAGCAGACTCAGGGGTTATAATTCACCCCTCCACTTT. The encoded protein is CASRLRGYNSPLHF. Full variable domain (outside the CDR3, taken from reference TRBV28 and TRBJ1-6): DVKVTQSSRYLVKRTGEKVFLECVQDMDHENMFWYRQDPGLGLRLIYFSYDVKMKEKGDIPEGYSVSREKKERFSLILESASTNQTSMYLCASRLRGYNSPLHFGNGTRLTVT.

The V and J genes are TRBV13 and TRBJ1-4; 7 bases fit TRBD1. Germline V gene data show CDR1 as PRHDT and CDR2 as FYEKMQ (reference sequence). Germline trimming cut 8 bases from V and 7 bases from J; bases unmatched to any gene: 10. The CDR3 is 14 amino acids. The CDR3 is CASSNSQGVEKLFF. CDR3 DNA sequence: TGTGCCAGCTCAAATAGCCAGGGGGTTGAAAAACTGTTTTTT.

The chain couples TRBV7-2 to TRBJ2-2, with 9 bases aligning to TRBD2. Germline V gives CDR1 SGHTA, CDR2 FQGNSA. V shed 0 bases and J 8 bases; nucleotides not matched to a gene: 10. The CDR3 totals 17 residues. In DNA form, the CDR3 reads TGTGCCAGCAGCTTAGCAGGGAGTAGCGGGGGCCGGGGGGAGCTGTTTTTT. Translated, it gives CASSLAGSSGGRGELFF.

The chain combines TRBV18 with TRBJ2-7, with 8 bases identical to TRBD2. The CDR3 runs 16 residues. With V trimmed by 5 bases and J by 6 bases, 15 bases remained unmatched. CDR1 KGHSH and CDR2 LQKENI come from the germline V gene. The CDR3 here is CASSEGKGTSESEQYF. The CDR3, as DNA: TGTGCCAGCTCAGAGGGGAAGGGGACTAGTGAATCCGAGCAGTACTTC.

The gene calls are TRBV5-1 and TRBJ2-1; 8 bases are a match to TRBD2. Trimming took 2 bases from V and 2 from J; bases not matched to a gene: 3. This CDR3 is 15 amino acids long. The V gene's germline CDR1 is SGHRS and CDR2 YFSETQ. The CDR3: CASSFSGVAYNEQFF. In DNA form, the CDR3 reads TGCGCCAGCAGCTTTAGCGGGGTGGCCTACAATGAGCAGTTCTTC. Combining the CDR3 with reference TRBV5-1 and TRBJ2-1 gives the whole variable domain KAGVTQTPRYLIKTRGQQVTLSCSPISGHRSVSWYQQTPGQGLQFLFEYFSETQRNKGNFPGRFSGRQFSNSRSEMNVSTLELGDSALYLCASSFSGVAYNEQFFGPGTRLTVL.

The chain uses TRBV5-4 and TRBJ2-7, with 8 bases that match TRBD2. Germline loops: CDR1 SGHNT, CDR2 YYREEE (reference sequence). J gave up 2 bases and V 2 bases, and 9 bases lay outside the gene matches. This CDR3 is built from 16 residues. The CDR3 here is CASSFGGARAPYEQYF. CDR3 sequence (DNA): TGTGCCAGCAGCTTCGGGGGGGCAAGAGCGCCCTACGAGCAGTACTTC.

This chain joins TRBV11-3 and TRBJ2-3; 8 positions agree with TRBD1. With V trimmed by 5 bases and J by 3 bases, 4 bases remained unmatched. Germline lookup yields CDR1 SGHNT and CDR2 YENEEA. CDR3 length: 14 residues. This CDR3 reads CASSLHRGTDTQYF. As DNA, the CDR3 is TGTGCCAGCAGCCTACACAGGGGGACAGATACGCAGTATTTT.

The V call is TRBV6-5, the J call TRBJ1-6, with 7 bases aligning to TRBD1. Germline V gene data show CDR1 as MNHEY and CDR2 as SVGAGI. The CDR3 covers 11 residues. After removal of 8 bases from V and 13 bases from J, the junction contained 5 bases not matched to a gene. CDR3 region: CASRAGGPLHF. CDR3 in DNA: TGTGCCAGCCGAGCAGGGGGGCCCCTCCACTTT.

As regards this clone: One end of the junction varies from germline; a read error may be responsible. CDR3 sequence (DNA): TGCGCCAGCAGCTCGGGCAAAAACTACAATGGGCAGTTCTTC. Encoded protein: CASSSGKNYNGQFF. This sequence joins TRBV10-2 and TRBJ2-1; no definite D call. CDR1 WSHSY and CDR2 SAAADI come from the germline V gene. This CDR3 is 14 amino acids long.

This clone occurred a few times. The gene calls are TRBV7-9 and TRBJ1-2; D not resolved. The CDR3 sequence is 14 residues long. Trimming left V 1 base short and J 1 base short, with 7 bases between. Germline lookup yields CDR1 SEHNR and CDR2 FQNEAQ (reference sequence). The CDR3 loop is CASSLGIGNYGYTF. In nucleotides, the CDR3 is TGTGCCAGCAGCTTAGGTATTGGTAACTATGGCTACACCTTC.

The V call is TRBV18, the J call TRBJ1-2; 8 positions match TRBD1. In germline, CDR1 is KGHSH, CDR2 LQKENI. With V trimmed by 3 bases and J by 6 bases, 6 bases remained unmatched. The CDR3 totals 14 residues. The CDR3 sequence: CASSPIGQGDGYTF. DNA for the CDR3: TGTGCCAGCTCACCCATAGGACAGGGTGATGGCTACACCTTC.

V and J are TRBV7-9 and TRBJ1-5; D is uncertain. CDR3 length: 13 residues. CDR1 is SEHNR and CDR2 is FQNEAQ in the germline V gene (reference sequence). V lost 5 bases, J lost 0 bases, and 5 bases lay in between. The CDR3 DNA sequence: TGTGCCAGCAGCCTGGATAGCAATCAGCCCCAGCATTTT. It yields the protein CASSLDSNQPQHF.

This clone was seen a single time. The chain recombines TRBV19 with TRBJ1-2; no firm D call. V gave up 11 bases and J gave up 6 bases, with 10 bases separating them. The germline gives CDR1 LNHDA, CDR2 SQIVND (reference sequence). The CDR3 length is 10 residues. CDR3 in DNA: TGTGCCGGAAGGACCAATGGCTACACCTTC. It translates to CAGRTNGYTF.

The chain recombines TRBV2 with TRBJ2-7; D remains unclear. Trimming removed 8 bases at V and 4 bases at J, with 9 bases between. The CDR3 loop spans 11 amino acids. The germline V gene has CDR1 SNHLY and CDR2 FYNNEI. The CDR3 DNA reads as TGTGCCAGCCGTTTCGGTTACGAGCAGTACTTC. Its protein is CASRFGYEQYF.